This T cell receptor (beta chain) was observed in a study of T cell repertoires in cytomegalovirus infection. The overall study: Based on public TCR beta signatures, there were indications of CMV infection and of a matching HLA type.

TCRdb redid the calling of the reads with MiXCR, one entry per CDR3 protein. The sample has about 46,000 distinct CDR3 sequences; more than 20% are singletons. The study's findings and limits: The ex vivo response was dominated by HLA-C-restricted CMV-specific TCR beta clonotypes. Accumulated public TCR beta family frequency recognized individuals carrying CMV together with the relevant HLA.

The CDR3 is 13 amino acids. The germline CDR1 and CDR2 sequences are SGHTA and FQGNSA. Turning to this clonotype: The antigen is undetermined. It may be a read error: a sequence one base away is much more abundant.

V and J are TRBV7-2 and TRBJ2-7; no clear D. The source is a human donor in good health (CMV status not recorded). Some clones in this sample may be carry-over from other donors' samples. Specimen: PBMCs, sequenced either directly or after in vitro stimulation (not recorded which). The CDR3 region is CAISRITSYEQYF. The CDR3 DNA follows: TGTGCCATCAGCCGTATTACAAGCTACGAGCAGTACTTC.